This TCR beta chain was recovered during a study of CD8+ T cells in alopecia areata. General study findings and limits: Relative to normal scalp, lesional scalp, especially alopecia totalis/universalis, showed higher clonality.

Extracted RNA was reverse transcribed into cDNA, the sequencing template. This table comes from immunoSEQ multiplex PCR, and its TCRdb copy is limited to in-frame clones, with some not included. There are about 99,000 clones in the sample; about 60% occur only once, and about 9% lies in the top ten. Remarks on this clone: Its target is unknown.

Starting from PBMCs, sorting isolated CD4+ and CD8+ T cells. V lost 7 bases and J 5 bases, leaving 26 bases between the germline ends. Germline V CDR1 and CDR2: SQVTM, ANQGSEA. The CDR3 is made up of 16 amino acids. Sequencing was performed on CD4+ T cells sorted from blood. The TCR originated in a human donor in good health. The rearrangement uses TRBV29-1 and TRBJ1-2; D is uncertain. The CDR3 DNA follows: TGCAGCGCCGCCCGTTCTAGTGGAGGGCAAGAGTATGGCTACACCTTC. This codes for CSAARSSGGQEYGYTF.